What follows are 7 T cell receptor beta chains derived from one specimen sequenced in a study of Tregs in tolerant kidney transplant recipients. The repertoire was sequenced with immunoSEQ multiplex PCR; TCRdb's copy has only in-frame clones and lacks some. The sample holds about 50,000 clones, more than 70% seen once. The nonmyeloablative bone marrow transplants came from related graft donors, with transient mixed chimerism. The source was CD8+ T cells from blood (PBMCs), collected 12 months after the transplant. The source of these receptors is a human patient who received a combined kidney and bone marrow transplant. These T cells may partly come from the graft donor.

This chain joins TRBV4-1 and TRBJ2-7, with 14 bases matching TRBD2. This CDR3 contains 18 residues. The ends lost 4 bases at V and 2 bases at J; junction bases unmatched: 10. Germline V CDR1 and CDR2: MGHRA, YSYEKL. This chain's CDR3 is CASSPRWPGLAGAYEQYF. DNA of the CDR3: TGCGCCAGCAGCCCGAGGTGGCCGGGACTAGCGGGAGCCTACGAGCAGTACTTC.

The chain has TRBV4-2 and TRBJ2-1, with 9 bases fitting TRBD2. The CDR3 is made up of 14 amino acids. Germline values: CDR1 LGHNA, CDR2 YNFKEQ. V shed 4 bases, J shed 6 bases, and the junction held 4 bases outside the gene matches. The CDR3 coding sequence is TGTGCCAGCAGCCCACGGACTAGCGCCAATGAGCAGTTCTTC. This encodes CASSPRTSANEQFF.

On this clone: This sample also contains other DNA sequences that code for the same CDR3. CDR3 DNA: TGTGCCAGCAGTTGGGGAGACTCACCCCTCCACTTT. The encoded protein is CASSWGDSPLHF. V and J are TRBV27 and TRBJ1-6, with D hard to call. This CDR3 region has 12 residues. Germline V gene sequence: CDR1 MNHEY, CDR2 SMNVEV (reference sequence). Deletions cut 4 bases from V and 10 bases from J, with 8 bases between.

V is TRBV7-8 and J is TRBJ1-1, with TRBD1 identical over 7 bases. CDR1 and CDR2 (germline): SGHVS, FQNEAQ. The CDR3 extends over 12 amino acids. J was trimmed by 7 bases and V by 5 bases; bases with no gene match: 4. The CDR3 region is CASSPGTDEAFF. In nucleotides, the CDR3 is TGTGCCAGCAGCCCCGGGACAGATGAAGCTTTCTTT.

The chain is built from TRBV6-4 and TRBJ2-1, with 11 bases identical to TRBD2. The germline V gene has CDR1 MRHNA and CDR2 SNTAGT. V trimming: 4 bases; J trimming: 8 bases; junction bases outside the gene matches: 7. The CDR3 is 15 amino acids. In DNA, the CDR3 is TGTGCCAGCAGTGTAACTAGCGGGAGCATCCATGAGCAGTTCTTC. Amino acid sequence: CASSVTSGSIHEQFF.

The chain carries TRBV7-3 and TRBJ2-3; perhaps TRBD1 as D (7 bases). Deletions cut 5 bases from V and 6 bases from J, with 12 bases between. Germline V gene data show CDR1 as SGHTA and CDR2 as FQGTGA. The CDR3 loop spans 13 amino acids. The CDR3 loop is CASSPQGGDTQYF. CDR3 DNA: TGTGCCAGCAGCCCCCAGGGGGGTGATACGCAGTATTTT.

The chain recombines TRBV4-1 with TRBJ2-1; D might be TRBD2 (5 bases). V gave up 7 bases and J gave up 0 bases, with 19 bases separating them. The CDR3 runs to 17 residues. The germline gives CDR1 MGHRA, CDR2 YSYEKL. Here the CDR3 DNA reads TGCGCCAGCAAGGTCGATTCGGGGTTTAGCTCCTACAATGAGCAGTTCTTC. Translation gives CASKVDSGFSSYNEQFF.